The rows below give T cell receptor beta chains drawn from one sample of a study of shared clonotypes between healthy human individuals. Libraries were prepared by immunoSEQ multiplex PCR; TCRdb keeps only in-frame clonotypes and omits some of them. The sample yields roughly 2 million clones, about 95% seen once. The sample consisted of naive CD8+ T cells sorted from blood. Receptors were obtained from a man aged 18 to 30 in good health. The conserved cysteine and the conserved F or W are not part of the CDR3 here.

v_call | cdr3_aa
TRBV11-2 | ASSPVRGSGEETQY
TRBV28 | ASSNPESSYEQY
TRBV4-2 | ASKGGESFNEQF
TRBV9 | ASSTSGTSFNEQF
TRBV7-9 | ASSLTQETQY
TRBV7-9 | ASSLRTSEDRNEQF
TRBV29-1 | SVDYGATNTEAF
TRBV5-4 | ASSQPGGTDTQY
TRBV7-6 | ASSLGAAPYNEQF
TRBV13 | ASSGWTSGTEETQY
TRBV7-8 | ASSLASWAGDGNTIY
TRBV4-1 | ASSHQGDEQF
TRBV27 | ASSISGSYNEQF
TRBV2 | ASSQPRDSYGYT
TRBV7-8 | ASSLGAYGVFSYEQY
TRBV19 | ASSKTGYEQY
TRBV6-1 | ASSDYRGQSGELF
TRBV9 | ASSGNQETQY
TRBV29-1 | SVDDRDEADTQY
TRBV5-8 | ASSPDTDGYT
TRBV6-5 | ASRGGAKETQY
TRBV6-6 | ASSWGDISNQPQH
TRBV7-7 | ASTPDVAGVQTQY
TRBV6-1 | ASSDIDRSTNEKLF
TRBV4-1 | ASSQARGSTYEQY
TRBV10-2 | ASSATGNTGELF